Each of the 2 T cell receptor beta chains below was sequenced from the same sample in a study of T cell repertoires in aging, cancer and after chemotherapy. TCR beta rearrangements were amplified from peripheral blood genomic DNA. TRB rearrangements spanning V, D and J were amplified using mixed TRB-A/B primers. TCRdb recomputed calls from the multiplex PCR reads with MiXCR, one row per CDR3 protein. The sample holds about 1,300 distinct CDR3 sequences, less than 35% seen once. The sample consisted of blood. The source of these receptors is a human donor with a solid tumor.

This chain links TRBV25-1 with TRBJ2-7; 8 bases align to TRBD1. The junction had 5 bases not matched to a gene; V was cut back by 7 bases and J by 0 bases. CDR1 and CDR2 (germline): MGHDK, SYGVNS. This CDR3 is built from 14 residues. Here the CDR3 DNA reads TGTGCCAGCATCGACAGGGGTCCCTCCTACGAGCAGTACTTC. Its translation is CASIDRGPSYEQYF.

This clonotype appeared a few times. V is TRBV27 and J is TRBJ1-6, with 9 nucleotides matching TRBD1. The V gene's germline CDR1 is MNHEY and CDR2 SMNVEV (reference sequence). Unmatched junction bases numbered 10, after V lost 3 bases and J lost 7 bases. The CDR3 consists of 17 residues. The CDR3 sequence: CASSLGQGTMGNSPLHF. The CDR3 DNA reads as TGTGCCAGCAGTTTGGGACAGGGAACGATGGGGAATTCACCCCTCCACTTT.